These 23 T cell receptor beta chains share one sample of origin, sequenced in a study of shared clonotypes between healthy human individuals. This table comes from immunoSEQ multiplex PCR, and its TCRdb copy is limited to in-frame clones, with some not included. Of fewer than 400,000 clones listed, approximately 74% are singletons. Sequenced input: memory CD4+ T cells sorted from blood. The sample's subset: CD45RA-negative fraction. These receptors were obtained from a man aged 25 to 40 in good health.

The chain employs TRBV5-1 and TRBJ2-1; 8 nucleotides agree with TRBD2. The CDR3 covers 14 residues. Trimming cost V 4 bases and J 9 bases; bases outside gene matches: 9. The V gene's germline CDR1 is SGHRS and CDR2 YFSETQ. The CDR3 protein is CASSTSGGPLEQFF. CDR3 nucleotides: TGCGCCAGCAGCACTAGCGGAGGGCCACTTGAGCAGTTCTTC.

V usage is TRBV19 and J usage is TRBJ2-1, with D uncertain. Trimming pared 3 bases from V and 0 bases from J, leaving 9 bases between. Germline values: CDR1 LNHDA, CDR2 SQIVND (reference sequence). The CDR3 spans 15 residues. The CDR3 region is CASSIPGFSYNEQFF. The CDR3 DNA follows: TGTGCCAGTAGTATCCCTGGATTCTCCTACAATGAGCAGTTCTTC.

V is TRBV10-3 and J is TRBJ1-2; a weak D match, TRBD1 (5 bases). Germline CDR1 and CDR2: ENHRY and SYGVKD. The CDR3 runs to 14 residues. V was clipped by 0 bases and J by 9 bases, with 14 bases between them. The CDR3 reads CAISESGQRDSYTF. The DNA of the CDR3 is TGTGCCATCAGTGAGTCTGGACAAAGGGATAGCTACACCTTC.

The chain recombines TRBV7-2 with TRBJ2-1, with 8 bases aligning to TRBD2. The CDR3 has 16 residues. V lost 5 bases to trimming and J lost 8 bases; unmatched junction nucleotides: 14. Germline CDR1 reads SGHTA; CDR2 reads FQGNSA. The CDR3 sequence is CASSRRTSGPGDEQFF. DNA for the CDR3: TGTGCCAGCAGCAGACGAACTAGCGGACCTGGCGATGAGCAGTTCTTC.

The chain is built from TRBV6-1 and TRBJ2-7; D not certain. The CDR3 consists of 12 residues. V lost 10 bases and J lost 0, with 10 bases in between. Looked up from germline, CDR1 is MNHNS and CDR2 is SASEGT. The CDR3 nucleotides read TGTGCCATCCGCCTCAGCTCCTACGAGCAGTACTTC. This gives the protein CAIRLSSYEQYF.

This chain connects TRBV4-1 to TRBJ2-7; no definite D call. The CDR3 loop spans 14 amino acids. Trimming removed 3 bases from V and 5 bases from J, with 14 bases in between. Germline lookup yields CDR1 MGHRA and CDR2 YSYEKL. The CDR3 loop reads CASSQRTGQNEQYF. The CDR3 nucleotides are TGCGCCAGCAGCCAGCGGACCGGCCAGAACGAGCAGTACTTC.

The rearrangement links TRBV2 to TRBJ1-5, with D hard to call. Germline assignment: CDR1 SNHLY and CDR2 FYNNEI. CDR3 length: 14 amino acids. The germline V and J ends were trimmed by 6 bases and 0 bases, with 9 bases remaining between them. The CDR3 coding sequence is TGTGCCAGCAGCGAAACGAATAGCAATCAGCCCCAGCATTTT. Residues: CASSETNSNQPQHF.

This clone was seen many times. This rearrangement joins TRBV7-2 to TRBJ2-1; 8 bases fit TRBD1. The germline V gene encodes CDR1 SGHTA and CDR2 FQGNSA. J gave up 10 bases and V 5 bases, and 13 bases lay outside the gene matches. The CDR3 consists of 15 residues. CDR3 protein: CASSRVADRGGEQFF. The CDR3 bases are TGTGCCAGCAGCCGAGTCGCAGACAGGGGCGGCGAGCAGTTCTTC.

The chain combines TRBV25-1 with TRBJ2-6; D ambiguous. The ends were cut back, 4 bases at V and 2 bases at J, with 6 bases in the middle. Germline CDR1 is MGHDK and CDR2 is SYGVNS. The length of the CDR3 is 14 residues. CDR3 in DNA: TGTGCCAGCAGTGGCCATGCTGGGGCCAACGTCCTGACTTTC. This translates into CASSGHAGANVLTF.

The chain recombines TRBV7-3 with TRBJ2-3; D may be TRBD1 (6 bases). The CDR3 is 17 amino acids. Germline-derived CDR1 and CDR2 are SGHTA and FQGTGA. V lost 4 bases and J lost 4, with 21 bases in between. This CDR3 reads CASSSIKQGFDSDTQYF. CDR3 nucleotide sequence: TGTGCCAGCAGCTCGATAAAACAGGGCTTTGATTCAGATACGCAGTATTTT.

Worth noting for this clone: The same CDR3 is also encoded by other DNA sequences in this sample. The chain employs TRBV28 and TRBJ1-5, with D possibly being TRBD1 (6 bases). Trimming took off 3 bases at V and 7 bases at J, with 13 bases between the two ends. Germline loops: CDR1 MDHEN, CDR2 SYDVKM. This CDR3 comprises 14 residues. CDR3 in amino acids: CASSFGGLNQPQHF. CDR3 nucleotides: TGTGCCAGCAGTTTTGGGGGGCTTAACCAGCCCCAGCATTTT.

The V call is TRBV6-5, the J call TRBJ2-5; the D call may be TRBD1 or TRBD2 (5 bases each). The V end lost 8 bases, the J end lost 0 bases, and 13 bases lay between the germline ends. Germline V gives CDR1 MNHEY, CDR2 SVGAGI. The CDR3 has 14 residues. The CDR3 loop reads CASRSGQYQETQYF. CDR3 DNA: TGTGCCAGCCGTTCGGGGCAGTACCAAGAGACCCAGTACTTC.

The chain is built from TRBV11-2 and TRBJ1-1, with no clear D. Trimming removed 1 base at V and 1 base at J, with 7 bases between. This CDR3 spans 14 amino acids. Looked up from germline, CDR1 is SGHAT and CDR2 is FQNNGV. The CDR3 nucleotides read TGTGCCAGCAGCTTAGTGTTGGGGAACACTGAAGCTTTCTTT. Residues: CASSLVLGNTEAFF. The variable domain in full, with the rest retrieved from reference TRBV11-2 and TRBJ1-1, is EAGVAQSPRYKIIEKRQSVAFWCNPISGHATLYWYQQILGQGPKLLIQFQNNGVVDDSQLPKDRFSAERLKGVDSTLKIQPAKLEDSAVYLCASSLVLGNTEAFFGQGTRLTVV.

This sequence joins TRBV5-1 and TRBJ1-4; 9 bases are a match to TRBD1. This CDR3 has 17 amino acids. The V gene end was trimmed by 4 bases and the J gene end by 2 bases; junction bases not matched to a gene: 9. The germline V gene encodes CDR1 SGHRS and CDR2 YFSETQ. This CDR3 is CASSRGQGVSTNEKLFF. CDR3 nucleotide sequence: TGCGCCAGCAGCCGGGGACAGGGAGTGTCCACTAATGAAAAACTGTTTTTT.

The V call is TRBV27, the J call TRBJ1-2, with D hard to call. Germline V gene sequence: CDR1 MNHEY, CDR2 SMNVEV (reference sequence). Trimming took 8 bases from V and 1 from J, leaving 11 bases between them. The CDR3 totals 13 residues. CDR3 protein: CASARNNNYGYTF. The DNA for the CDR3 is TGTGCCAGCGCGAGAAACAATAACTATGGCTACACCTTC.

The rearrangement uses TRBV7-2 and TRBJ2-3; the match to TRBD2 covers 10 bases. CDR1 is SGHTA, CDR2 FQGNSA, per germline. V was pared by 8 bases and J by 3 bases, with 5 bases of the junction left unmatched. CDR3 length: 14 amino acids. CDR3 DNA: TGTGCCAGCGGTTTTAGCGGGGGGACAGATACGCAGTATTTT. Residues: CASGFSGGTDTQYF.

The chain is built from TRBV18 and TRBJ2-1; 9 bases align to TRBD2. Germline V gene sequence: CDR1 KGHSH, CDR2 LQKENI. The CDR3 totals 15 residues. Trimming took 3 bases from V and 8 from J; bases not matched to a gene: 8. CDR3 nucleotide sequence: TGTGCCAGCTCACCGCCTAGCGGGATTAGCGATGAGCAGTTCTTC. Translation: CASSPPSGISDEQFF. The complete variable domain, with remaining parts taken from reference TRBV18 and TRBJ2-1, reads NAGVMQNPRHLVRRRGQEARLRCSPMKGHSHVYWYRQLPEEGLKFMVYLQKENIIDESGMPKERFSAEFPKEGPSILRIQQVVRGDSAAYFCASSPPSGISDEQFFGPGTRLTVL.

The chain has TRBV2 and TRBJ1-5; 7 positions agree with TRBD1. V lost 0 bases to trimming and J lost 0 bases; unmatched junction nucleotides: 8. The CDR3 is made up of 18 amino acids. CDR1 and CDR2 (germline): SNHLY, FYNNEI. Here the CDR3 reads CASSEAIWGTDSNQPQHF. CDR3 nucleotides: TGTGCCAGCAGTGAAGCCATCTGGGGGACAGATAGCAATCAGCCCCAGCATTTT.

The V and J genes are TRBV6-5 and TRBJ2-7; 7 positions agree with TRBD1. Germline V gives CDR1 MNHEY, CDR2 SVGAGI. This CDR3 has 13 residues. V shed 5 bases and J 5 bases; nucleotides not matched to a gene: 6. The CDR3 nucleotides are TGTGCCAGCAGTCGAAGACAGGGCCACGAGCAGTACTTC. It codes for CASSRRQGHEQYF.

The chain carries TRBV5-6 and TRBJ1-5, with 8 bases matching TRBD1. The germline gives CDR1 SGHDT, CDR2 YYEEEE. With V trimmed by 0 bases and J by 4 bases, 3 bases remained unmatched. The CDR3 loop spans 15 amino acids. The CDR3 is CASSLGRDRNQPQHF. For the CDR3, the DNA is TGTGCCAGCAGCTTGGGCCGGGACAGGAATCAGCCCCAGCATTTT.

The CDR3 sequence is CASTWGPVPYGYTF. For the CDR3, the DNA is TGTGCCAGCACCTGGGGGCCGGTCCCCTATGGCTACACCTTC. The V and J genes are TRBV5-8 and TRBJ1-2; TRBD1 is a possible D gene (6 bases). This CDR3 has 14 residues. With 6 bases removed from V and 4 bases from J, the gap between germline ends came to 16 bases. The V gene's germline CDR1 is SGHTS and CDR2 YDEGEE.

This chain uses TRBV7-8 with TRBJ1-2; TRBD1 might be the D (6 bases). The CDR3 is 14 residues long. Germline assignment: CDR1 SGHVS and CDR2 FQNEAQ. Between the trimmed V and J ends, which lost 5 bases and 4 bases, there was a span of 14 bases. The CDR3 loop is CASSPSTGIYGYTF. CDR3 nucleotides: TGTGCCAGCAGCCCATCAACAGGGATCTATGGCTACACCTTC.

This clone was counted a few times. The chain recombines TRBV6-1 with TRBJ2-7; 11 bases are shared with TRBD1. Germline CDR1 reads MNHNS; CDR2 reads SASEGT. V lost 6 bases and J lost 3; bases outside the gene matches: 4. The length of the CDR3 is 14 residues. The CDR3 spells CASRDRGLRYEQYF. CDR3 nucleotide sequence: TGTGCCAGCAGGGACAGGGGGCTTCGCTACGAGCAGTACTTC.